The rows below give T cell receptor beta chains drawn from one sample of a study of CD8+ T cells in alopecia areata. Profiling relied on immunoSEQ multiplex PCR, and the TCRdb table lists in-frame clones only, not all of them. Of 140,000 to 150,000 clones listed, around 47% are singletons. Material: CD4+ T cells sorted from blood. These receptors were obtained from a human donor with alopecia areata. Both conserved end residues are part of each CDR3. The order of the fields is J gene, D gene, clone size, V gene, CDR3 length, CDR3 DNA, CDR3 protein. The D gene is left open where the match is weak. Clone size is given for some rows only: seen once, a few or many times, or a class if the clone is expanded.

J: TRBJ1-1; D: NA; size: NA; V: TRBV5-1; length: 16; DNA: TGCGCCAGCAGCTTGGTAGGCTTACGGATGAACACTGAAGCTTTCTTT; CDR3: CASSLVGLRMNTEAFF
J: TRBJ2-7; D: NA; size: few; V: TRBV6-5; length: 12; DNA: TGTGCCAGCAGGGGACTCTCCTACGAGCAGTACTTC; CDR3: CASRGLSYEQYF
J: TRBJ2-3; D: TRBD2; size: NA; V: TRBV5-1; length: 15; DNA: TGCGCCAGCAGCGGGACTAGCGGGAGCGCAGATACGCAGTATTTT; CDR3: CASSGTSGSADTQYF
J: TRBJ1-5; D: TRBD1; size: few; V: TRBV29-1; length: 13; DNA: TGCAGCGTGTTGACAGGGCTTAATCAGCCCCAGCATTTT; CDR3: CSVLTGLNQPQHF
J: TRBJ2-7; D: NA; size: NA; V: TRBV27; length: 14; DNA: TGTGCCAGCAGTACCTTATTTAAGCCCTACGAGCAGTACTTC; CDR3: CASSTLFKPYEQYF
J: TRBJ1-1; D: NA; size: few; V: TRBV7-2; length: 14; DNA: TGTGCCAGCAGCTTAGCAGGGGCGAACACTGAAGCTTTCTTT; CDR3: CASSLAGANTEAFF
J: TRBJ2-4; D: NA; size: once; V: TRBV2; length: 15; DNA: TGTGCCAGCAACTCGACAGGACTAGCCAAAAACATTCAGTACTTC; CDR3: CASNSTGLAKNIQYF
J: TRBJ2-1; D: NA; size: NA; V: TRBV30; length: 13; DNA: TGTGCCTGGTTCCGGGACTCCGGCGATGAGCAGTTCTTC; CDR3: CAWFRDSGDEQFF
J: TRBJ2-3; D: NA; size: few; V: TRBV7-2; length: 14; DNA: TGTGCCAGCAGCTTAGGTCCTAGCACAGATACGCAGTATTTT; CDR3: CASSLGPSTDTQYF
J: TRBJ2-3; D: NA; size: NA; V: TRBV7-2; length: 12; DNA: TGTGCCAGCAGCTCGTCGCCAGATACGCAGTATTTT; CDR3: CASSSSPDTQYF
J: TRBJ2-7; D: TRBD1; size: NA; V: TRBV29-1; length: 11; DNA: TGCAGCGTTTACAGGGGGCAAGAGCAGTACTTC; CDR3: CSVYRGQEQYF
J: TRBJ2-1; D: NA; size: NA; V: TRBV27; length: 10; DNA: TGTGCCGCCGGCCAGTATGAGCAGTTCTTC; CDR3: CAAGQYEQFF
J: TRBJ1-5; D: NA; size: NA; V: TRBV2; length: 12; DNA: TGTGCCAGCAGTGATGACGATCAGCCCCAGCATTTT; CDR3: CASSDDDQPQHF
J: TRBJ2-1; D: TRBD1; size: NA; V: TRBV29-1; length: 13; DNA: TGCAGCGCCCGGGACAGGCCGCTCGCTGAGCAGTTCTTC; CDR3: CSARDRPLAEQFF
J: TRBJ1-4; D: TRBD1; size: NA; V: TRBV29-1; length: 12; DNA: TGCAGCGTTACAGGGGGTGGGGAAAAACTGTTTTTT; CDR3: CSVTGGGEKLFF
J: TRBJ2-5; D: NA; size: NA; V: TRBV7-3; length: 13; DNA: TGTGCCAGCAGCACAGGAGGGTGGGAGACCCAGTACTTC; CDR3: CASSTGGWETQYF
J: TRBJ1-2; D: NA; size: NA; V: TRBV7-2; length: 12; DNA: TGTGCCAGCAGCGAAGGTGATTATGGCTACACCTTC; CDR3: CASSEGDYGYTF
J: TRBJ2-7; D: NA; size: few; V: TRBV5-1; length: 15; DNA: TGCGCCAGCAGCCCGGAAGACACGAGGGTCGACGAGCAGTACTTC; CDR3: CASSPEDTRVDEQYF
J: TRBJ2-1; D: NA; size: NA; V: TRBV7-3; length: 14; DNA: TGTGCCAGCAGCTCCACGGGCGAAACGGGTGAGCAGTTCTTC; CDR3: CASSSTGETGEQFF
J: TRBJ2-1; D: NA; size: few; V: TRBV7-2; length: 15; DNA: TGTGCCAGCAGCATCAATAGCGGCTCCTACAATGAGCAGTTCTTC; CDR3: CASSINSGSYNEQFF
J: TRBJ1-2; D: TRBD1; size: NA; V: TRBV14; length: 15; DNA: TGTGCCAGCAGCCAAGAACCCCGGACAGGGTACGGCTACACCTTC; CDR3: CASSQEPRTGYGYTF
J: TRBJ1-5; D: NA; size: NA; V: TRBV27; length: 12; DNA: TGTGCCAGCAGTCATGGACACGGGGCCGAGCATTTT; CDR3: CASSHGHGAEHF
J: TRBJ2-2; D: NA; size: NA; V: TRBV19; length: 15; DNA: TGTGCCAGTAGTTTTGGACTAAGGGGGACCGGGGAGCTGTTTTTT; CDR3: CASSFGLRGTGELFF
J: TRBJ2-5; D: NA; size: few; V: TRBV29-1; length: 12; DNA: TGCAGCGTTGGGACAGTCCAAGAGACCCAGTACTTC; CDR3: CSVGTVQETQYF
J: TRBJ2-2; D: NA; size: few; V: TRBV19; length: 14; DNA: TGTGCCAGTAGTATAGTTTCGGGAACCGGGGAGCTGTTTTTT; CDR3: CASSIVSGTGELFF
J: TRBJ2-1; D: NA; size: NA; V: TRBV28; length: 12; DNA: TGTGCCAGCACCACCTCAGTGTACGAGCAGTTCTTC; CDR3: CASTTSVYEQFF
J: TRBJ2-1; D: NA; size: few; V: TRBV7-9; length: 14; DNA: TGTGCCAGCAGCCACCTTCGACTAGGCGGTGAGCAGTTCTTC; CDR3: CASSHLRLGGEQFF
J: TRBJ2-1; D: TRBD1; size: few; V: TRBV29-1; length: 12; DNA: TGCAGCGCCCGACAGGGTTTGGATGAGCAGTTCTTC; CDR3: CSARQGLDEQFF
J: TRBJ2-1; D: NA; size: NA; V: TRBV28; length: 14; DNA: TGTGCCAGCAGTTTATTTTCCTCTCACAATGAGCAGTTCTTC; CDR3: CASSLFSSHNEQFF
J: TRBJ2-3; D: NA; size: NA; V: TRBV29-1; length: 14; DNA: TGCAGCGGTATTAGGGTTCCGCACACAGATACGCAGTATTTT; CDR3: CSGIRVPHTDTQYF
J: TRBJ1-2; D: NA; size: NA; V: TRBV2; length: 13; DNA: TGTGCCAGCAGTGCCGGGACTTACTATGGCTACACCTTC; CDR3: CASSAGTYYGYTF
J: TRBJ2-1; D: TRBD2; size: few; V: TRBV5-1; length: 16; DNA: TGCGCCAGCAGCCATAAGACTAGCGGGAGACTCGATGAGCAGTTCTTC; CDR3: CASSHKTSGRLDEQFF
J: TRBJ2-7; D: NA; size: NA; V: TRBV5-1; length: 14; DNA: TGCGCCAGCAGCTTGGATGCAGGGGTCTACGAGCAGTACTTC; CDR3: CASSLDAGVYEQYF
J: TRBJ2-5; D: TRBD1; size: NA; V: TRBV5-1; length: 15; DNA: TGCGCCAGCAGCACCTCAGGGGGCAGGCAAGAGACCCAGTACTTC; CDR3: CASSTSGGRQETQYF
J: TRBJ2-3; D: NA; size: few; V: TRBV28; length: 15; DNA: TGTGCCAGCAGGAGAAGCGGAACTAGCACAGATACGCAGTATTTT; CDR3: CASRRSGTSTDTQYF
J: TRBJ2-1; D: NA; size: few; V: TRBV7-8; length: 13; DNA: TGTGCCAGCAGCTTAGCACCCAACAATGAGCAGTTCTTC; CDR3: CASSLAPNNEQFF